Below are 21 T cell receptor beta chains sequenced from a single sample in a study of blood T cells in healthy people across ages. PCR was performed a second time for about 7 to 12 cycles using a sample-barcoded 5' primer and a J-beta primer mix. TCRdb called the 5' RACE reads again in MiXCR, with one record for every CDR3 protein. The table has under 1 million distinct CDR3 sequences, under 45% seen once. The sequencing sample was made of blood. The source of these receptors is a man aged 60 to 75 in good health.

The chain uses TRBV5-6 and TRBJ2-3; TRBD1 aligns across 7 bases. CDR3 length: 15 amino acids. V shed 4 bases and J 3 bases; nucleotides not matched to a gene: 8. Germline lookup yields CDR1 SGHDT and CDR2 YYEEEE. The CDR3 region is CASSQGDVGTDTQYF. The CDR3 nucleotides are TGTGCCAGCAGCCAGGGGGACGTCGGGACAGATACGCAGTATTTT.

The CDR3 DNA sequence: TGTGCCAGCAGCTTGACTAGCGGGGGGCTCACCGGGGAGCTGTTTTTT. As protein: CASSLTSGGLTGELFF. The V and J genes are TRBV5-6 and TRBJ2-2; 12 bases are a match to TRBD2. The CDR3 loop spans 16 amino acids. Looked up from germline, CDR1 is SGHDT and CDR2 is YYEEEE. J was trimmed by 4 bases and V by 1 base; bases with no gene match: 2.

A single count supports this clonotype. The chain has TRBV18 and TRBJ1-2, with D possibly being TRBD1 (5 bases). This CDR3 region has 16 residues. Trimming left V 2 bases short and J 5 bases short, with 18 bases between. CDR1 is KGHSH and CDR2 is LQKENI in the germline V gene. The CDR3 nucleotides read TGTGCCAGCTCACCAGCTAGGGGCGCGGTCGTTTATGGCTACACCTTC. It specifies CASSPARGAVVYGYTF.

V gene TRBV24-1 combines with J gene TRBJ2-3, with D possibly matching TRBD2 (5 bases). Germline assignment: CDR1 KGHDR and CDR2 SFDVKD. V lost 7 bases, J lost 0 bases, and 10 bases lay in between. This CDR3 has 14 residues. The CDR3 nucleotides read TGTGCCACCAGATCGACGGGGAGCACAGATACGCAGTATTTT. This gives the protein CATRSTGSTDTQYF.

This clonotype was counted between two and nine times. V is TRBV12-3 or TRBV12-4 and J is TRBJ1-1; tentative D call: TRBD1 (5 bases). The CDR3 has 12 amino acids. The V end was cut by 5 bases, the J end by 7 bases, with 11 bases between. This CDR3 reads CASSPKGIEAFF. CDR3 coding DNA: TGTGCCAGCAGTCCCAAGGGGATTGAAGCTTTCTTT.

This clonotype was counted once. A junction boundary mismatches the germline segment, possibly from a read error. The V gene is TRBV6-1, the J gene TRBJ2-6; 13 bases agree with TRBD2. Germline-derived CDR1 and CDR2 are MNHNS and SASEGT. The CDR3 sequence is 21 residues long. Written as DNA, the CDR3 is TGTACCAGCAGAACAACTAGCGGGGGGGCCCGCCTTCACTCTGGGGCCAACGTCCTGACTTTC. This encodes CTSRTTSGGARLHSGANVLTF.

This clonotype was seen more than once but under ten times. V usage is TRBV18 and J usage is TRBJ2-1; D is unclear. Germline loops: CDR1 KGHSH, CDR2 LQKENI. V lost 6 bases to trimming and J lost 6 bases, with 12 bases between them. This CDR3 has 13 amino acids. CDR3 protein: CASSFPASNEQFF. The DNA for the CDR3 is TGTGCCAGCTCCTTTCCCGCGAGCAATGAGCAGTTCTTC.

The chain is built from TRBV28 and TRBJ2-7, with D unresolved. Germline assignment: CDR1 MDHEN and CDR2 SYDVKM. The CDR3 totals 15 residues. V was shortened by 2 bases and J by 2 bases, with 13 bases between the two germline ends. The CDR3 reads CASSLPGSRTYEQYF. The DNA for the CDR3 is TGTGCCAGCAGTTTACCCGGTAGCCGTACCTACGAGCAGTACTTC.

The chain has TRBV7-2 and TRBJ1-1; D gene uncertain. The germline V gene encodes CDR1 SGHTA and CDR2 FQGNSA. The ends were cut back, 5 bases at V and 6 bases at J, with 19 bases in the middle. The CDR3 spans 15 residues. The CDR3 sequence is CASSPRGGVVPEAFF. The DNA of the CDR3 is TGTGCCAGCAGCCCCCGGGGTGGGGTCGTACCTGAAGCTTTCTTT.

V is TRBV30 and J is TRBJ2-7, with TRBD2 identical over 10 bases. Germline V gene lookup returns CDR1 GTSNPN and CDR2 SVGIG (reference sequence). V lost 2 bases to trimming and J lost 10 bases; unmatched junction nucleotides: 8. This CDR3 spans 13 amino acids. In DNA, the CDR3 is TGTGCCTGGAGTAGTGATAGCGGGGGGAGCCAGTACTTC. Residues: CAWSSDSGGSQYF.

The chain links TRBV29-1 to TRBJ1-2, with TRBD1 as a possible D gene (6 bases). The V gene lost 3 bases and the J gene lost 8 bases, with 22 bases spanning the gap. CDR1 SQVTM and CDR2 ANQGSEA come from the germline V gene. There are 15 residues in the CDR3. CDR3 DNA: TGCAGCGTTGAGGAAAAGGGCGGGACATCTAGGGGCTACACCTTC. Amino acids: CSVEEKGGTSRGYTF.

The chain joins TRBV7-8 to TRBJ1-6, with 7 bases identical to TRBD1. V shed 0 bases and J 7 bases; nucleotides not matched to a gene: 6. Germline CDR1 SGHVS, CDR2 FQNEAQ. This CDR3 is built from 16 residues. CDR3 sequence reads: CASSLAAGGLNSPLHF. DNA for the CDR3: TGTGCCAGCAGCTTAGCGGCAGGGGGATTGAATTCACCCCTCCACTTT. Combining the CDR3 with reference TRBV7-8 and TRBJ1-6 gives the whole variable domain GAGVSQSPRYKVAKRGQDVALRCDPISGHVSLFWYQQALGQGPEFLTYFQNEAQLDKSGLPSDRFFAERPEGSVSTLKIQRTQQEDSAVYLCASSLAAGGLNSPLHFGNGTRLTVT.

This clonotype occurred once. One junction end does not reproduce the germline sequence, and a read error may be involved. V gene TRBV18 combines with J gene TRBJ2-5; D is uncertain. This CDR3 is 12 amino acids long. Germline loops: CDR1 KGHSH, CDR2 LQKENI. The CDR3: CAGSPRIGTQYF. In nucleotides, the CDR3 is TGTGCCGGCTCACCAAGGATTGGGACCCAGTACTTC.

This chain joins TRBV29-1 and TRBJ1-2; 9 nucleotides match TRBD1. V lost 3 bases and J lost 2; bases outside the gene matches: 7. The germline gives CDR1 SQVTM, CDR2 ANQGSEA. The length of the CDR3 is 15 residues. For the CDR3, the DNA is TGCAGCGTTGAGGTAACCGGACAGGGGAACTATGGCTACACCTTC. Amino acid sequence: CSVEVTGQGNYGYTF.

The chain's CDR3 is CASTTSGGLGGEQFF. The DNA of the CDR3 is TGTGCCAGCACGACTAGCGGGGGGCTCGGTGGTGAGCAGTTCTTC. V usage is TRBV21-1 and J usage is TRBJ2-1; the table's D call, TRBD2, was not checked against the DNA. TRBV21-1 is a listed pseudogene. The CDR3 is 15 amino acids.

The J gene is TRBJ1-6, the V gene TRBV6-5; TRBD1 agrees at 8 bases. CDR1 MNHEY and CDR2 SVGAGI come from the germline V gene. The CDR3 contains 16 residues. Losses at the gene ends were 6 bases for V and 6 bases for J; bases not matched to a gene: 10. The CDR3 DNA reads TGTGCCAGCAGGGCGGGACAGGCGTCACGTAATTCACCCCTCCACTTT. This codes for CASRAGQASRNSPLHF.

This clonotype has just a few counts. This rearrangement joins TRBV30 to TRBJ1-1, with no clear D. V was pared by 2 bases and J by 3 bases, with 16 bases between. Germline CDR1 is GTSNPN and CDR2 is SVGIG (reference sequence). The CDR3 contains 15 residues. The CDR3 DNA is TGTGCCTGGAGTCCCCCTCCCGGTTGGTACACTGAAGCTTTCTTT. It codes for CAWSPPPGWYTEAFF.

The V and J genes are TRBV5-1 and TRBJ1-6, with a weak D call TRBD1 (5 bases). This CDR3 region has 15 residues. Per the germline V gene, CDR1 is SGHRS and CDR2 is YFSETQ. V was shortened by 5 bases and J by 5 bases, with 14 bases between the two germline ends. CDR3 nucleotides: TGCGCCAGCAGAGACGGGCGGGGGGATAATTCACCCCTCCACTTT. Translation: CASRDGRGDNSPLHF.

The chain joins TRBV9 to TRBJ2-7; D is unclear. Trimming pared 3 bases from V and 0 bases from J, leaving 10 bases between. Germline CDR1 and CDR2: SGDLS and YYNGEE. This CDR3 has 14 amino acids. The CDR3 region is CASSGDSASYEQYF. The CDR3 DNA reads TGTGCCAGCAGCGGAGATTCAGCCTCCTACGAGCAGTACTTC.

V is TRBV9 and J is TRBJ2-5; perhaps TRBD2 as D (7 bases). V was shortened by 4 bases and J by 11 bases, with 24 bases between the two germline ends. Germline-derived CDR1 and CDR2 are SGDLS and YYNGEE. The CDR3 is 15 residues long. The CDR3 DNA is TGTGCCAGCAGCCCGAGGGGGGGGGCCAGCAATGAGCAGTACTTC. It codes for CASSPRGGASNEQYF.

The chain combines TRBV4-3 with TRBJ1-1; no clear D gene. CDR3 length: 13 amino acids. The germline V gene has CDR1 LGHNA and CDR2 YSLEER. V lost 5 bases, J lost 0 bases, and 7 bases lay in between. The CDR3: CASSYDVNTEAFF. The CDR3 DNA reads as TGCGCCAGCAGCTACGACGTGAACACTGAAGCTTTCTTT.